The rows below give T cell receptor beta chains drawn from one sample of a study of CXCR3-negative and CXCR3-positive naive CD8 T cells. TCRdb reprocessed the 5' RACE reads, with one entry per CDR3 protein and no DNA. The sample's table shows about 63,000 distinct CDR3 sequences. What was sequenced was naive CXCR3+ CD8+ T cells from blood. The receptors originated from a human donor in good health. Some clones in this sample may be carry-over from other donors' samples. Both conserved end residues are part of each CDR3. A clone size is listed for some rows: how often the clone was seen (once, few, many), or a class if it is expanded.

j_call v_call clone_size cdr3_aa
TRBJ2-7 TRBV7-8 . CASSPRQGANEQYF
TRBJ2-5 TRBV7-9 . CASLKREGQETQYF
TRBJ1-2 TRBV7-2 . CASSLVVKDGYTF
TRBJ2-5 TRBV24-1 . CATSDLGGQQYF
TRBJ2-3 TRBV2 . CASSGGTSGSRSTDTQYF
TRBJ1-1 TRBV12-2 medium-sized CASRLPGREAFF
TRBJ2-5 TRBV7-9 . CASTFLISGSQETQYF
TRBJ1-2 TRBV3-1 . CASSHPDGIYGYTF
TRBJ1-1 TRBV27 . CASSLLARQAAGAFF
TRBJ2-2 TRBV7-6 . CASSRLGLGNTGELFF
TRBJ2-5 TRBV27 . CASSIRTPWEETQYF
TRBJ2-1 TRBV12-3/TRBV12-4 . CTTSSGNEQFF
TRBJ2-3 TRBV7-3 . CASSPGISSTDTQYF
TRBJ2-7 TRBV21-1 . CASTQTRRTGDYEQYF
TRBJ1-1 TRBV4-3 medium-sized CASSPGGRGESTEAFF
TRBJ2-1 TRBV5-1 . CASSYAGAYNEQFF
TRBJ2-5 TRBV4-3 . CASSPTPGSETQYF
TRBJ2-7 TRBV4-2 . CASSQDIAGGGGEQYF
TRBJ2-1 TRBV18 . CASSPDGNEQFF
TRBJ2-7 TRBV4-1 . CASSHEFSVSYEQYF
TRBJ1-2 TRBV9 . CASRSGTPDYGYTF
TRBJ1-1 TRBV3-1 . CASSQVMDGYLFAFF
TRBJ2-3 TRBV20-1 . CSARREGGDTQYF
TRBJ1-4 TRBV27 . CASSFAPQEKLFF
TRBJ2-2 TRBV29-1 . CSVELTGELFF
TRBJ2-3 TRBV29-1 . CSVGEHTDTQYF
TRBJ2-3 TRBV14 . CASSQDPQDLPDTQYF
TRBJ2-5 TRBV20-1 . CSAKQGAGETQYF
TRBJ2-1 TRBV5-4 . CASSRSGGSSYNEQFF
TRBJ2-1 TRBV10-3 . CAISDPRQSTAYNEQFF
TRBJ2-1 TRBV28 . CASSLGQGNEQFF
TRBJ2-7 TRBV5-1 . CASSEGQTYEQYF
TRBJ2-7 TRBV29-1 . CSVEEQGAYEQYF
TRBJ1-6 TRBV28 . CASFPGWENSPLHF
TRBJ1-1 TRBV5-6 . CASSPDRLGGSAEAFF
TRBJ2-5 TRBV29-1 . CSVEDVGVIGATQYF
TRBJ2-5 TRBV25-1 . CASREGLAGGLETQYF
TRBJ2-1 TRBV10-2 . CASRTFQGLASNEQFF
TRBJ1-1 TRBV9 . CASSVGTFTEAFF
TRBJ1-5 TRBV20-1 . CSAVQGWGSNQPQHF
TRBJ1-1 TRBV4-1 . CASSQLGFEAFF
TRBJ2-5 TRBV6-5 . CASSGGALETQYF
TRBJ2-7 TRBV5-4 . CASSLVQSSYEQYF
TRBJ2-1 TRBV5-1 . CASSLDLRAGQGIYEQFF